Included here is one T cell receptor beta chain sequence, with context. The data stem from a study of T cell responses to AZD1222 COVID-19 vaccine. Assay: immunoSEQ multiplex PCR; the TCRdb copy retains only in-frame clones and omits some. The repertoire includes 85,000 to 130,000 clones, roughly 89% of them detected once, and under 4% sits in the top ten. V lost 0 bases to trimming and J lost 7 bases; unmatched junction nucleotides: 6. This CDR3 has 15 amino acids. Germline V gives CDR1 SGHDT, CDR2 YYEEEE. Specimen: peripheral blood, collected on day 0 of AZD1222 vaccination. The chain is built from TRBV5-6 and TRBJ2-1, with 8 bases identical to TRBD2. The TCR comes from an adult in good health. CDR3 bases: TGTGCCAGCAGCTTGGGCGGGGGGTTTAGGAATGAGCAGTTCTTC. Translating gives CASSLGGGFRNEQFF.